The rows below give T cell receptor beta chains drawn from one sample of a study of T cell responses to AZD1222 COVID-19 vaccine. Measured with immunoSEQ multiplex PCR; TCRdb has only the in-frame clones, and not every one. The repertoire holds some 130,000 clones, with 90% as singletons. The source material was peripheral blood, sampled on day 0 of AZD1222 vaccination. The receptors stem from an adult in good health. The CDR3 runs from the conserved cysteine through the conserved F or W. A D gene is named only where the DNA matches it firmly. Size tells how often a clone was seen (once, few, many) or the class of an expanded clone, and some rows leave it out.

V: TRBV29-1
size: NA
J: TRBJ1-2
D: NA
DNA: TGCAGCGTTGAAAGACGGTATGGCTACACCTTC
CDR3: CSVERRYGYTF

V: TRBV19
size: few
J: TRBJ2-7
D: TRBD1
DNA: TGTGCCAGTACCCCCGCGACAGGGGGCGCGTACGAGCAGTACTTC
CDR3: CASTPATGGAYEQYF

V: TRBV9
size: NA
J: TRBJ1-1
D: NA
DNA: TGTGCCAGCAGCGAAGGGGTGGGCACTGAAGCTTTCTTT
CDR3: CASSEGVGTEAFF

V: TRBV9
size: NA
J: TRBJ1-2
D: TRBD1
DNA: TGTGCCAGCAGCCAGGGAGCAGGGGGCGCTTGGTGGTATGGCTACACCTTC
CDR3: CASSQGAGGAWWYGYTF

V: TRBV4-3
size: NA
J: TRBJ1-2
D: TRBD1
DNA: TGCGCCAGCGAGCCGGGACAGGGGGGTGGTGGCTACACCTTC
CDR3: CASEPGQGGGGYTF

V: TRBV9
size: NA
J: TRBJ1-2
D: TRBD1
DNA: TGTGCCAGCAGCGTAAGCGACAGGGGGGCCTATGGCTACACCTTC
CDR3: CASSVSDRGAYGYTF

V: TRBV19
size: NA
J: TRBJ2-1
D: NA
DNA: TGTGCCAGTAGTATCGGTTACTCCTACAATGAGCAGTTCTTC
CDR3: CASSIGYSYNEQFF

V: TRBV7-8
size: NA
J: TRBJ2-3
D: NA
DNA: TGTGCCAGCAGCTCTCAGACCCCGGATACGCAGTATTTT
CDR3: CASSSQTPDTQYF

V: TRBV6-5
size: once
J: TRBJ1-1
D: TRBD1
DNA: TGTGCCAGCAGGGACAGGGGGATTGCGGACACTGAAGCTTTCTTT
CDR3: CASRDRGIADTEAFF

V: TRBV28
size: NA
J: TRBJ1-1
D: NA
DNA: TGTGCCAGCAGTCCGGGTGGATACACTGAAGCTTTCTTT
CDR3: CASSPGGYTEAFF

V: TRBV5-1
size: NA
J: TRBJ1-5
D: NA
DNA: TGCGCCAGCGGCCTTACAGGGAGGGGGGTCAATCAGCCCCAGCATTTT
CDR3: CASGLTGRGVNQPQHF

V: TRBV28
size: NA
J: TRBJ1-4
D: NA
DNA: TGTGCCAGCAGTTTATCGGGGATTAATGAAAAACTGTTTTTT
CDR3: CASSLSGINEKLFF

V: TRBV24-1
size: NA
J: TRBJ2-1
D: NA
DNA: TGTGCCACCAGTGTAAGCGGCAGGGTCTACAATGAGCAGTTCTTC
CDR3: CATSVSGRVYNEQFF

V: TRBV30
size: NA
J: TRBJ1-5
D: NA
DNA: TGTGCCTGGAGTGCTTCGGGGGGCGTGCAGCCCCAGCATTTT
CDR3: CAWSASGGVQPQHF

V: TRBV29-1
size: NA
J: TRBJ2-2
D: TRBD2
DNA: TGCAGCGCAGGACTAGCGGGGCGCTCCGGGGAGCTGTTTTTT
CDR3: CSAGLAGRSGELFF

V: TRBV10-3
size: NA
J: TRBJ2-3
D: NA
DNA: TGTGCCATCACTTCCAGCACAGATACGCAGTATTTT
CDR3: CAITSSTDTQYF

V: TRBV4-1
size: NA
J: TRBJ2-7
D: TRBD1
DNA: TGCGCCAGCAGCCAAGACCTCGGAGGACAGGGGGCATCTAAGAACGACGAGCAGTACTTC
CDR3: CASSQDLGGQGASKNDEQYF

V: TRBV19
size: NA
J: TRBJ1-2
D: TRBD1
DNA: TGTGCCAGAGGGGGACAGGGGTTCATCTATGGCTACACCTTC
CDR3: CARGGQGFIYGYTF

V: TRBV11-2
size: NA
J: TRBJ1-5
D: NA
DNA: TGTGCCAGCAGCTTAGGCCCCAGTAGCAATCAGCCCCAGCATTTT
CDR3: CASSLGPSSNQPQHF

V: TRBV30
size: once
J: TRBJ1-5
D: NA
DNA: TGTGCCTGGAGTCTAGGGGGAGGTCAGCCCCAGCATTTT
CDR3: CAWSLGGGQPQHF

V: TRBV4-1
size: NA
J: TRBJ2-1
D: NA
DNA: TGCGCCAGCAGCCAAGTTCTGGCCACAGTGCCCGACAATGAGCAGTTCTTC
CDR3: CASSQVLATVPDNEQFF